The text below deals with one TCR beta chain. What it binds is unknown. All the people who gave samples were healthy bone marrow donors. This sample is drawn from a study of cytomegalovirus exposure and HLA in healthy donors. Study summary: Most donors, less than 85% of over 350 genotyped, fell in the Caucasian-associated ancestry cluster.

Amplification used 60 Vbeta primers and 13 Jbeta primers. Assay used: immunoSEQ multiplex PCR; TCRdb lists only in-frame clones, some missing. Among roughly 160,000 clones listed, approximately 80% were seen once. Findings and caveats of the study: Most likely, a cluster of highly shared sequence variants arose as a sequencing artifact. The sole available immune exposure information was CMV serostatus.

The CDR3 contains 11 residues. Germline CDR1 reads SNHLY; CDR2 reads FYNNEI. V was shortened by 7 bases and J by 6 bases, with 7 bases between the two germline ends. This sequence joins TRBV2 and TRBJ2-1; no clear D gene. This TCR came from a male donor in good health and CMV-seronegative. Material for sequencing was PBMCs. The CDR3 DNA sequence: TGTGCCAGCAACCAACTCAATGAGCAGTTCTTC. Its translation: CASNQLNEQFF.